These 2 T cell receptor beta chains were all obtained from the same sample, sequenced in a study of T cells in Graves' hyperthyroidism and ophthalmopathy. Regions amplified from RNA transcripts were the TCR beta CDR3 regions. The primer set for the first-round RT-PCR of the TCR CDR3 was HTBI. TCRdb itself ran the multiplex PCR reads through MiXCR, one entry per CDR3 protein. The sample lists more than 500,000 distinct CDR3 sequences; about 16% were seen once. Source material: blood. The receptors were gathered from a woman aged 30 to 39 with Graves' ophthalmopathy.

This clonotype was counted at least ten times. The gene calls are TRBV7-2 and TRBJ1-5; no definite D call. Germline V gives CDR1 SGHTA, CDR2 FQGNSA. With 7 bases removed from V and 2 bases from J, the gap between germline ends came to 9 bases. CDR3 size: 13 residues. CDR3 in amino acids: CASTGLRNQPQHF. CDR3 in DNA: TGTGCCAGCACCGGACTCCGCAATCAGCCCCAGCATTTT.

J is TRBJ2-1 and V is TRBV6-2 or TRBV6-3; 8 bases line up with TRBD2. With V trimmed by 5 bases and J by 4 bases, 10 bases remained unmatched. The germline CDR1 and CDR2 sequences are MNHEY and SVGEGT. This CDR3 is built from 16 residues. CDR3 DNA: TGTGCCAGCAGTCACCTTAGCGGGAACTGGTACAATGAGCAGTTCTTC. Translated: CASSHLSGNWYNEQFF.